The sequence of this T cell receptor (beta chain) was determined in a study of T cell repertoires in cytomegalovirus infection. In the study overall: In public TCR beta signatures, there were indications of both CMV infection and matching HLA type.

This clonotype was picked up many times. Its matching antigen is unknown. TCRdb re-called the reads through MiXCR, storing one row per CDR3 protein. The table shows roughly 630,000 distinct CDR3 sequences, with approximately 25% occurring only once. V lost 5 bases, J lost 5 bases, and 7 bases stayed unmatched. This CDR3 comprises 15 residues. The V gene's germline CDR1 is SEHNR and CDR2 FQNEAQ (reference sequence). Whole-study findings and limits: CMV-specific TCR beta clonotypes restricted by HLA-C dominated the ex vivo response. Individuals carrying CMV plus the relevant HLA were identified by cumulative frequency of public TCR beta families.

This clonotype was obtained from a human donor in good health (CMV status not recorded). Some clones in this sample may be carry-over from other donors' samples. The sequenced sample was CD8+ T cells from PBMCs. This chain links TRBV7-9 with TRBJ2-1; 9 bases match TRBD1. CDR3 DNA sequence: TGTGCCAGCAGCACCGGACAGGGGAGAAACAATGAGCAGTTCTTC. Amino acids: CASSTGQGRNNEQFF.